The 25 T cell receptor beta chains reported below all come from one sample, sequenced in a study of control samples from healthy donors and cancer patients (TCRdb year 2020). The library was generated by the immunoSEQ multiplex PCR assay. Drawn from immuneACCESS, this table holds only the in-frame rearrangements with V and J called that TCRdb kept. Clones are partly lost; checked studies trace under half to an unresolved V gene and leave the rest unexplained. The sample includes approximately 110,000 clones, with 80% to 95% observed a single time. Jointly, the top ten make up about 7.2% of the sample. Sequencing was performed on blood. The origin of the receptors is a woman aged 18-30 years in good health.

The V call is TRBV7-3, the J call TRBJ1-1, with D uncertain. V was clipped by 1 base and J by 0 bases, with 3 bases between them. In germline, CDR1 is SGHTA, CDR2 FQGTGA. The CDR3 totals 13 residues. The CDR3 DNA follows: TGTGCCAGCAGCTTAAAAGTGAACACTGAAGCTTTCTTT. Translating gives CASSLKVNTEAFF.

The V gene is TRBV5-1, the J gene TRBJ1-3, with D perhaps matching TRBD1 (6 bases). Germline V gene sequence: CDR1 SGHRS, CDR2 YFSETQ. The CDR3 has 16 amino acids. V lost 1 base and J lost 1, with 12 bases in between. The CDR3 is CASSLWVTGSGNTIYF. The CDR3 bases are TGCGCCAGCAGCTTGTGGGTAACAGGGTCTGGAAACACCATATATTTT.

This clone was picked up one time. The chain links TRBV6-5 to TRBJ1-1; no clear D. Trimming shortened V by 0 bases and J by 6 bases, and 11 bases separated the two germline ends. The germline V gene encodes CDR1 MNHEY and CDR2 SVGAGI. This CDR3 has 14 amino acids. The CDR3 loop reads CASSYSRWEAEAFF. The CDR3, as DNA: TGTGCCAGCAGTTACTCGAGGTGGGAAGCTGAAGCTTTCTTT.

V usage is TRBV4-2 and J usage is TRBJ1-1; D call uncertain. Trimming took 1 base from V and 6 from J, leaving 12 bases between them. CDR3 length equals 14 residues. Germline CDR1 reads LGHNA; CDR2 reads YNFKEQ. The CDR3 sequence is CASSQVPEAAEAFF. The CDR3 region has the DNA TGTGCCAGCAGCCAAGTCCCCGAAGCGGCTGAAGCTTTCTTT.

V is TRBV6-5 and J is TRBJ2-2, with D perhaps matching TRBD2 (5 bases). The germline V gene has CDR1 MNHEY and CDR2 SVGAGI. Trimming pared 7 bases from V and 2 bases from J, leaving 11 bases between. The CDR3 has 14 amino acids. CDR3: CASKKRRNTGELFF. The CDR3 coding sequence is TGTGCCAGCAAAAAGCGGAGAAACACCGGGGAGCTGTTTTTT.

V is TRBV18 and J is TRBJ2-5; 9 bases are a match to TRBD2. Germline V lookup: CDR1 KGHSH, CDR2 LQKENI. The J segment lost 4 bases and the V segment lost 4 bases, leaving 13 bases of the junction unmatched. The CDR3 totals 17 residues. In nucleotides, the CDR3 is TGTGCCAGCTCACTTCGCATGCCCGAACTAGCGGGAGAGACCCAGTACTTC. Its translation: CASSLRMPELAGETQYF. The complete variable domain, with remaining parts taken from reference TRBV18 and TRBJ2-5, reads NAGVMQNPRHLVRRRGQEARLRCSPMKGHSHVYWYRQLPEEGLKFMVYLQKENIIDESGMPKERFSAEFPKEGPSILRIQQVVRGDSAAYFCASSLRMPELAGETQYFGPGTRLLVL.

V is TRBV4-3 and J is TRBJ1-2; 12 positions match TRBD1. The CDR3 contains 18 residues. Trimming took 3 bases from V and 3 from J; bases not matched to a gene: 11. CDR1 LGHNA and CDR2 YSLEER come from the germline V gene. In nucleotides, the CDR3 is TGCGCCAGCAGCCAGGTCTCGGGACAGGGGGCCGTTTACTATGGCTACACCTTC. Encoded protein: CASSQVSGQGAVYYGYTF.

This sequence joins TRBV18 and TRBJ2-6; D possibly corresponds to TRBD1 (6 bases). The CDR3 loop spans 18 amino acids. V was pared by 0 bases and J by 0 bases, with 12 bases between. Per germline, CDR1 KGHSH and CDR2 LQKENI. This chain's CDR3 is CASSPPGQASSGANVLTF. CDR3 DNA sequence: TGTGCCAGCTCACCACCGGGACAAGCCAGCTCTGGGGCCAACGTCCTGACTTTC.

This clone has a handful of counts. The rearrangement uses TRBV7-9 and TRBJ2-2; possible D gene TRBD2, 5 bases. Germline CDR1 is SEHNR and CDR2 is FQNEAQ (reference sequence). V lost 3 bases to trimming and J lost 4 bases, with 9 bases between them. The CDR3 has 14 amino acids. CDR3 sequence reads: CASSFRGSTGELFF. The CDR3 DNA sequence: TGTGCCAGCAGCTTCCGCGGGTCCACCGGGGAGCTGTTTTTT.

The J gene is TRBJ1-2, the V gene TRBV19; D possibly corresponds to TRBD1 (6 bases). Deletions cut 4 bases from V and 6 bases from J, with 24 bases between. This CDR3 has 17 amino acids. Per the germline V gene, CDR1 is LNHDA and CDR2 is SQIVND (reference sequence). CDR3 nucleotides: TGTGCCAGTAGTAACCCTCTCGACAGGTTATCGGTCAATGGCTACACCTTC. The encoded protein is CASSNPLDRLSVNGYTF.

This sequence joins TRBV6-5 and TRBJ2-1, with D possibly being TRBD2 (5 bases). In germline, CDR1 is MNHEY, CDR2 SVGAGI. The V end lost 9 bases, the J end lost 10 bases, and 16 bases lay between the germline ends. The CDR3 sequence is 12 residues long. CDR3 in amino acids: CASLSTSGEQFF. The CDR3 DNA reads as TGTGCCAGTCTCTCTACCAGCGGAGAGCAGTTCTTC.

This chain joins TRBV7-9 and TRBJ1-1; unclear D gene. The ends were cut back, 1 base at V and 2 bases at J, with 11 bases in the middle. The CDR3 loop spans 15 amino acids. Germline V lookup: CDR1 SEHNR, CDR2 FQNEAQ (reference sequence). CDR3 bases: TGTGCCAGCAGCTTAGGTGCAGGACTAAACACTGAAGCTTTCTTT. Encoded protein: CASSLGAGLNTEAFF.

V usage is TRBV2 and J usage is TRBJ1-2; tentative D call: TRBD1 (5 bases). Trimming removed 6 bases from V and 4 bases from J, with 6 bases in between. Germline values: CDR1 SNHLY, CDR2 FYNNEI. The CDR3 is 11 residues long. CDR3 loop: CASSRVYGYTF. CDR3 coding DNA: TGTGCCAGCAGCAGGGTCTATGGCTACACCTTC.

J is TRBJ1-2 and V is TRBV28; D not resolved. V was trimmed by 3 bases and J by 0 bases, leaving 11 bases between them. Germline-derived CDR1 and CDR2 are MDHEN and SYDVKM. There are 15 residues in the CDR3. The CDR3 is CASSFLRGANYGYTF. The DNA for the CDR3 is TGTGCCAGCAGTTTCTTGCGGGGAGCTAACTATGGCTACACCTTC.

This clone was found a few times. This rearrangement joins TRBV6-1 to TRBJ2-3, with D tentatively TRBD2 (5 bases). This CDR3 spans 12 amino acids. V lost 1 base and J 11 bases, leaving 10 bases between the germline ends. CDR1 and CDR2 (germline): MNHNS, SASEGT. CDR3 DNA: TGTGCCAGCAGTGAAGTCAACCGGGGGCAGTATTTT. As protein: CASSEVNRGQYF.

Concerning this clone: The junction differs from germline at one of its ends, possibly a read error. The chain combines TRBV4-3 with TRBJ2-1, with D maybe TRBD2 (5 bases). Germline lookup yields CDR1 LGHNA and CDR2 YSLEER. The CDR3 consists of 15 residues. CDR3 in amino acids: CASSQASGEASSKVF. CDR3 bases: TGCGCCAGCAGCCAAGCATCCGGGGAAGCTAGCTCTAAGGTCTTC.

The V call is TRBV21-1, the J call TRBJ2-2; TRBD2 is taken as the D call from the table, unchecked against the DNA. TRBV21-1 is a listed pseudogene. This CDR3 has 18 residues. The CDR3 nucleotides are TGTGCCAGCAGCAAAGAACTAGCGGGAGACCTACACGGGGGGGAGCTGTTTTTT. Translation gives CASSKELAGDLHGGELFF.

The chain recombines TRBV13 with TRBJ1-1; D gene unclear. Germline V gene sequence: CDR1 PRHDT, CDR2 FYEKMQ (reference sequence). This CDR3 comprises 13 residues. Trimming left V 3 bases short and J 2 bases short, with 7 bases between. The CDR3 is CASSFDGNTEAFF. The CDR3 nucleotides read TGTGCCAGCAGCTTCGACGGTAACACTGAAGCTTTCTTT.

The CDR3 sequence: CASSPSSQGASGYTF. The CDR3 bases are TGTGCCAGCTCACCATCGTCCCAGGGGGCGAGTGGCTACACCTTC. The chain couples TRBV18 to TRBJ1-2; 8 bases fit TRBD1. Trimming cost V 2 bases and J 7 bases; bases outside gene matches: 9. The CDR3 loop spans 15 amino acids. The germline V gene has CDR1 KGHSH and CDR2 LQKENI.

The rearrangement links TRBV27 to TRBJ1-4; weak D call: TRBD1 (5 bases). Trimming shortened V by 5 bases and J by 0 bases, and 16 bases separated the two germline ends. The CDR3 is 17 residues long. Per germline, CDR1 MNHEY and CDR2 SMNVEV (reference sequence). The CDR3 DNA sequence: TGTGCCAGCAGTCCCCGGGGGGGGAGAGCAACTAATGAAAAACTGTTTTTT. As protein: CASSPRGGRATNEKLFF.

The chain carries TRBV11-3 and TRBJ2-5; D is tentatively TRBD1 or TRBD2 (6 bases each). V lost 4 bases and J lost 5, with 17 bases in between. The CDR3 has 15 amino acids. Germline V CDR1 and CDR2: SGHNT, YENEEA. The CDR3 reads CASSSSSGGPETQYF. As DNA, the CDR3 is TGTGCCAGCAGCTCCTCAAGTGGGGGGCCGGAGACCCAGTACTTC.

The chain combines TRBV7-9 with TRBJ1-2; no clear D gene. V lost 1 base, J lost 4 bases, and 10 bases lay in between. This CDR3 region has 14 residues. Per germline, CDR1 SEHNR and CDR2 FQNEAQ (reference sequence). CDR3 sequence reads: CASSLEGRIYGYTF. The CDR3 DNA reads TGTGCCAGCAGCTTAGAAGGGCGAATCTATGGCTACACCTTC.

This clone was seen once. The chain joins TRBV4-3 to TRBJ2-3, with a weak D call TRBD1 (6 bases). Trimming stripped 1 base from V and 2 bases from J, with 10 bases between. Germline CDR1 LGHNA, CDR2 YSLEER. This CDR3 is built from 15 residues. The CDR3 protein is CASSQGGGNTDTQYF. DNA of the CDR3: TGCGCCAGCAGCCAAGGAGGGGGAAACACAGATACGCAGTATTTT.

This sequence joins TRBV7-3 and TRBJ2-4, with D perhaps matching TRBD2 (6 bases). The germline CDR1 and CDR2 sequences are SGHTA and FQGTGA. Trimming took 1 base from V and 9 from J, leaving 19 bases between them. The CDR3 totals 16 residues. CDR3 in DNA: TGTGCCAGCAGCTTAAGGGGTGGGGCGGGGCGAGGCATTCAGTACTTC. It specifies CASSLRGGAGRGIQYF.

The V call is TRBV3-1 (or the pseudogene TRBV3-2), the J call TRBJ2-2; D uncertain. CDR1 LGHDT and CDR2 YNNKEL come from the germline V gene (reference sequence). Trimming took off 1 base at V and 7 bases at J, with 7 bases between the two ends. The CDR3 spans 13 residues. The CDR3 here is CASSQARLGELFF. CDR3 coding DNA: TGTGCCAGCAGCCAAGCACGGCTCGGGGAGCTGTTTTTT.